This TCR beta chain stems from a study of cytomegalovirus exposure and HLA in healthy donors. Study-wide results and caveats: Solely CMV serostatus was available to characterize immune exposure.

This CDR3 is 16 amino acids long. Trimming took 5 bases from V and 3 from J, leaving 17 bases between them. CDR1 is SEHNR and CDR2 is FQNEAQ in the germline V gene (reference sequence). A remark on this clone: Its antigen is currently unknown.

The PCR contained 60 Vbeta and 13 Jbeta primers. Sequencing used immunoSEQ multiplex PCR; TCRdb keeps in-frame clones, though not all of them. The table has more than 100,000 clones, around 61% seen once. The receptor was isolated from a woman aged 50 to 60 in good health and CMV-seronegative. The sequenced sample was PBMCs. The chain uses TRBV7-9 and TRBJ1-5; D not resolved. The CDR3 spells CASSTHPGKSNQPQHF. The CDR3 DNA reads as TGTGCCAGCAGCACCCACCCAGGAAAATCCAATCAGCCCCAGCATTTT.